What follows are 28 T cell receptor beta chains derived from one specimen sequenced in a study of identical twins. MiXCR, run by TCRdb on the 5' RACE reads, gives a single entry per CDR3 protein. The repertoire holds a few hundred thousand distinct CDR3 sequences, with roughly 9.9% as singletons. This same sample was also part of a study on yellow fever vaccine responses in identical twins.

The sequenced sample consisted of PBMCs. The receptors were sampled from a young woman in good health.

V gene TRBV11-2 combines with J gene TRBJ2-2; no reliable D call. In germline, CDR1 is SGHAT, CDR2 FQNNGV. Between the trimmed V and J ends, which lost 4 bases and 6 bases, there was a span of 12 bases. The CDR3 sequence is 14 residues long. In nucleotides, the CDR3 is TGTGCCAGCAGCTACCCAGCTCGGTCCGGGGAGCTGTTTTTT. The encoded protein is CASSYPARSGELFF.

Ten or more counts support this clonotype. This CDR3 is CSVYPGRQETQYF. The CDR3 region has the DNA TGCAGCGTTTATCCGGGACGCCAAGAGACCCAGTACTTC. The chain joins TRBV29-1 to TRBJ2-5; D is tentatively TRBD1 or TRBD2 (5 bases each). The germline gives CDR1 SQVTM, CDR2 ANQGSEA. Trimming left V 5 bases short and J 1 base short, with 11 bases between. The CDR3 is 13 residues long.

This rearrangement joins TRBV7-9 to TRBJ1-6; the D gene is possibly TRBD1 (5 bases). Per the germline V gene, CDR1 is SEHNR and CDR2 is FQNEAQ (reference sequence). V gave up 7 bases and J gave up 5 bases, with 15 bases separating them. The CDR3 is made up of 15 amino acids. This chain's CDR3 is CASTLLGGNNSPLHF. In DNA, the CDR3 is TGTGCCAGCACCCTGCTGGGGGGGAATAATTCACCCCTCCACTTT.

This clonotype has only a few counts. The gene calls are TRBV12-3 or TRBV12-4 and TRBJ2-7, with 8 bases aligning to TRBD2. V shed 0 bases, J shed 3 bases, and the junction held 7 bases outside the gene matches. CDR3 length: 16 residues. The CDR3 nucleotides are TGTGCCAGCAGTTTAGCCGTAGCGGGGTCAGGCTACGAGCAGTACTTC. It yields the protein CASSLAVAGSGYEQYF.

The V and J genes are TRBV4-1 and TRBJ1-2; D remains unclear. This CDR3 contains 14 residues. CDR1 is MGHRA, CDR2 YSYEKL, per germline. V dropped 0 bases and J dropped 8 bases, with 13 bases sitting between them. CDR3 protein: CASSQDLEVVGYTF. CDR3 DNA: TGCGCCAGCAGCCAAGATTTAGAGGTGGTCGGCTACACCTTC.

This clonotype has more than one count but fewer than ten. The V call is TRBV4-1, the J call TRBJ2-7, with 8 bases aligning to TRBD1. J was trimmed by 2 bases and V by 0 bases; bases with no gene match: 12. CDR1 is MGHRA and CDR2 is YSYEKL in the germline V gene. The CDR3 loop spans 18 amino acids. The CDR3 region is CASSQDVLAGQGPYEQYF. The CDR3 nucleotides are TGCGCCAGCAGCCAAGATGTTCTGGCCGGACAGGGCCCCTACGAGCAGTACTTC.

This clonotype has a handful of counts. This chain connects TRBV7-2 to TRBJ2-3; D is unclear. CDR3 size: 14 residues. Germline values: CDR1 SGHTA, CDR2 FQGNSA. Trimming removed 6 bases from V and 4 bases from J, with 14 bases in between. CDR3 residues: CASRPVVRADTQYF. As DNA, the CDR3 is TGTGCCAGCAGACCGGTCGTACGGGCAGATACGCAGTATTTT.

V usage is TRBV3-1 and J usage is TRBJ2-3; 12 positions agree with TRBD2. Trimming at V came to 0 bases and at J to 5 bases, leaving 9 bases not matched to a gene. The germline gives CDR1 LGHDT, CDR2 YNNKEL (reference sequence). The CDR3 consists of 18 residues. CDR3 protein: CASSQDRGTSGRLDTQYF. The CDR3, as DNA: TGTGCCAGCAGCCAAGATCGAGGAACTAGCGGGAGGTTAGATACGCAGTATTTT.

J is TRBJ2-2 and V is TRBV7-2; D possibly corresponds to TRBD2 (5 bases). The germline V gene encodes CDR1 SGHTA and CDR2 FQGNSA. Trimming removed 5 bases at V and 5 bases at J, with 18 bases between. The CDR3 runs to 16 residues. The chain's CDR3 is CASSNPRTSITGELFF. The DNA of the CDR3 is TGTGCCAGCAGCAATCCCAGGACTTCAATAACCGGGGAGCTGTTTTTT.

This clonotype was counted only a few times. The chain is built from TRBV3-1 and TRBJ2-3; no firm D call. The CDR3 has 10 residues. CDR1 is LGHDT, CDR2 YNNKEL, per germline (reference sequence). The V and J ends lost 0 bases and 14 bases respectively, with 6 bases between them. DNA for the CDR3: TGTGCCAGCAGCCAAGATCGGGTGTATTTT. It specifies CASSQDRVYF.

The count of this clonotype is one. The rearrangement uses TRBV2 and TRBJ2-4; D remains ambiguous. Trimming removed 4 bases at V and 1 base at J, with 11 bases between. This CDR3 is 15 amino acids long. The V gene's germline CDR1 is SNHLY and CDR2 FYNNEI. CDR3 DNA sequence: TGTGCCAGCAGTGTATTCATTTCGGCCAAAAACATTCAGTACTTC. It yields the protein CASSVFISAKNIQYF.

The V gene is TRBV10-3, the J gene TRBJ2-1; D may match TRBD1 or TRBD2 (5 bases each). CDR1 is ENHRY and CDR2 is SYGVKD in the germline V gene. The V end was cut by 8 bases, the J end by 6 bases, with 17 bases between. The CDR3 runs to 14 residues. For the CDR3, the DNA is TGTGCCATCCGGAGACTCTCAGGGAGCAATGAGCAGTTCTTC. This sequence encodes CAIRRLSGSNEQFF.

This clonotype came up a few times. The chain has TRBV6-5 and TRBJ2-7, with D perhaps TRBD1 (6 bases). V shed 1 base and J shed 2 bases, with 15 bases lying between them. Germline CDR1 and CDR2: MNHEY and SVGAGI. The CDR3 has 16 residues. The CDR3 DNA is TGTGCCAGCAGTTACTTCACTCAAACAGGGACCTACGAGCAGTACTTC. Translating it yields CASSYFTQTGTYEQYF.

Many counts were recorded for this clonotype. This sequence joins TRBV7-6 and TRBJ2-3; 12 bases match TRBD2. Germline V gives CDR1 SGHVS, CDR2 FNYEAQ. This CDR3 region has 17 residues. J lost 0 bases, V lost 5 bases, and 6 bases had no gene match. CDR3 bases: TGTGCCAGCAGCCTCGGACTAGCGGGGTATAGCACAGATACGCAGTATTTT. Encoded protein: CASSLGLAGYSTDTQYF.

This clonotype occurred a few times. This rearrangement joins TRBV6-1 to TRBJ2-1, with TRBD2 matching 8 bases. Germline CDR1 is MNHNS and CDR2 is SASEGT. The CDR3 spans 17 residues. The ends lost 6 bases at V and 10 bases at J; junction bases unmatched: 20. CDR3 amino acids: CASSLGAGTRIQWEQFF. In DNA, the CDR3 is TGTGCCAGCAGCTTGGGTGCAGGGACTAGAATACAATGGGAGCAGTTCTTC.

This clonotype was observed a few times. V is TRBV30 and J is TRBJ1-1; D possibly corresponds to TRBD1 (6 bases). The CDR3 is 13 residues long. The germline V gene encodes CDR1 GTSNPN and CDR2 SVGIG (reference sequence). Trimming shortened V by 3 bases and J by 3 bases, and 11 bases separated the two germline ends. The CDR3 nucleotides read TGTGCCTGGAGAACAGGGAGGGACACTGAAGCTTTCTTT. As protein: CAWRTGRDTEAFF.

This clonotype was seen repeatedly, ten times or more. CDR3 loop: CASSLNTGTYEQYF. CDR3 DNA sequence: TGCGCCAGCAGCTTGAATACAGGGACCTACGAGCAGTACTTC. The rearrangement joins TRBV5-1 to TRBJ2-7; D possibly corresponds to TRBD1 (6 bases). The ends were cut back, 1 base at V and 2 bases at J, with 10 bases in the middle. CDR3 length: 14 residues. Germline-derived CDR1 and CDR2 are SGHRS and YFSETQ. Complete variable domain (other parts from reference TRBV5-1 and TRBJ2-7): KAGVTQTPRYLIKTRGQQVTLSCSPISGHRSVSWYQQTPGQGLQFLFEYFSETQRNKGNFPGRFSGRQFSNSRSEMNVSTLELGDSALYLCASSLNTGTYEQYFGPGTRLTVT.

This clonotype has just a few counts. The V and J genes are TRBV29-1 and TRBJ2-7; TRBD2 agrees at 8 bases. CDR1 is SQVTM and CDR2 is ANQGSEA in the germline V gene. This CDR3 is 17 amino acids long. V trimming: 4 bases; J trimming: 1 base; junction bases outside the gene matches: 15. The CDR3 is CSVVPRLAGVHSYEQYF. The DNA of the CDR3 is TGCAGCGTTGTGCCTCGGCTAGCGGGTGTACATTCCTACGAGCAGTACTTC.

This clonotype came up a few times. This sequence joins TRBV4-1 and TRBJ1-1; D is possibly TRBD1 (5 bases). V lost 3 bases, J lost 6 bases, and 17 bases lay in between. The CDR3 sequence is 15 residues long. CDR1 is MGHRA, CDR2 YSYEKL, per germline. The chain's CDR3 is CASSQPPGTLSEAFF. CDR3 nucleotide sequence: TGCGCCAGCAGCCAGCCCCCCGGGACCCTTTCTGAAGCTTTCTTT.

This clonotype came up a few times. The chain combines TRBV30 with TRBJ2-6; weak D call: TRBD1 (5 bases). V lost 1 base, J lost 7 bases, and 14 bases lay in between. CDR1 and CDR2 from the germline V gene are GTSNPN and SVGIG (reference sequence). The CDR3 runs to 15 residues. CDR3 coding DNA: TGTGCCTGGAGTGACGGCTGGGGCCCCGCCAACGTCCTGACTTTC. It yields the protein CAWSDGWGPANVLTF.

This clonotype has a count of ten or more. V and J are TRBV7-8 and TRBJ2-7; the match to TRBD2 covers 7 bases. This CDR3 contains 14 residues. The germline V gene has CDR1 SGHVS and CDR2 FQNEAQ. The V and J ends lost 5 bases and 4 bases, in that order; junction bases with no gene match: 8. CDR3 sequence reads: CASSPTLASYEQYF. CDR3 coding DNA: TGTGCCAGCAGCCCCACACTAGCGAGTTACGAGCAGTACTTC.

This clonotype was detected ten times or more. The rearrangement joins TRBV7-2 to TRBJ2-3; D remains ambiguous. Trimming took 5 bases from V and 6 from J, leaving 15 bases between them. CDR1 is SGHTA, CDR2 FQGNSA, per germline. CDR3 size: 14 residues. CDR3 bases: TGTGCCAGCAGCCCCCGATTGGGCGTCGATACGCAGTATTTT. Translating gives CASSPRLGVDTQYF.

A word on this clonotype: A much larger clone lies one base from this, so it may be a read error. The chain carries TRBV6-2 or TRBV6-3 and TRBJ2-7; 11 positions match TRBD1. CDR1 and CDR2 from the germline V gene are MNHEY and SVGEGT. CDR3 length equals 15 residues. The ends lost 5 bases at V and 3 bases at J; junction bases unmatched: 6. The CDR3 coding sequence is TGTGCCAGCAGTCCCGCCGGGACAGGGGGCTACGAGCAGTACTTC. It codes for CASSPAGTGGYEQYF.

The table lists this clonotype with many counts. V and J are TRBV11-1 and TRBJ2-1; 13 bases map to TRBD2. V dropped 5 bases and J dropped 4; count of bases not matched to a gene: 11. CDR1 is SGHAT, CDR2 FQDESV, per germline (reference sequence). The CDR3 runs 18 residues. The CDR3 region is CASSPRPRTSGRYNEQFF. The CDR3 DNA sequence: TGTGCCAGCAGCCCTAGACCGCGGACTAGCGGGAGATACAATGAGCAGTTCTTC.

The rearrangement links TRBV7-9 to TRBJ2-7, with 8 bases aligning to TRBD1. V dropped 8 bases and J dropped 4; count of bases not matched to a gene: 4. The germline V gene has CDR1 SEHNR and CDR2 FQNEAQ (reference sequence). The CDR3 extends over 12 amino acids. The CDR3: CASQGQDYEQYF. The CDR3 DNA is TGTGCCAGCCAGGGACAGGATTACGAGCAGTACTTC.

This clonotype was seen many times. The chain joins TRBV13 to TRBJ2-5; either TRBD1 or TRBD2 may fit D (5 bases each). CDR3 size: 13 residues. Germline CDR1 and CDR2: PRHDT and FYEKMQ (reference sequence). Deletions cut 4 bases from V and 4 bases from J, with 10 bases between. The CDR3 DNA is TGTGCCAGCAGCTCAAGAGGGGCAGAGACCCAGTACTTC. This sequence encodes CASSSRGAETQYF.

This chain uses TRBV4-3 with TRBJ2-7; D gene ambiguous. In germline, CDR1 is LGHNA, CDR2 YSLEER. The CDR3 covers 13 residues. V lost 0 bases, J lost 12 bases, and 15 bases lay in between. CDR3 in amino acids: CASSQDQEFPRYF. CDR3 bases: TGCGCCAGCAGCCAAGATCAGGAGTTTCCAAGGTACTTC.

This clonotype was detected a few times. The chain is built from TRBV5-5 and TRBJ2-7, with 8 bases identical to TRBD1. Germline V gives CDR1 SGHKS, CDR2 YYEKEE (reference sequence). V trimming: 2 bases; J trimming: 0 bases; junction bases outside the gene matches: 7. This CDR3 is built from 16 residues. The CDR3 sequence: CASSLGVTGGSYEQYF. The CDR3 nucleotides are TGTGCCAGCAGCTTAGGAGTAACAGGGGGCTCCTACGAGCAGTACTTC.